This T cell receptor beta chain was captured in a study of CD8+ T cells in alopecia areata. The junction had 9 bases not matched to a gene; V was cut back by 5 bases and J by 6 bases. There are 14 residues in the CDR3. Germline CDR1 SNHLY, CDR2 FYNNEI. Treatment noted: oral pan-JAK inhibitor, 5-10 mg twice daily. Following RNA extraction, reverse transcription yielded cDNA that acted as the sequencing template. Method: immunoSEQ multiplex PCR; TCRdb's copy keeps in-frame clones and lacks some. The table has roughly 190,000 clones, approximately 57% seen once. J is TRBJ1-1 and V is TRBV2, with 7 bases identical to TRBD1. The sample in question was CD4+ T cells sorted from blood, obtained at week 24, from a patient treated with tofacitinib. This clonotype originated in a human donor with alopecia areata. In DNA form, the CDR3 reads TGTGCCAGCAGTTCACAGGGGTTTTCTCCTGAAGCTTTCTTT. This translates into CASSSQGFSPEAFF.